Listed here is a single TCR beta chain. The sample belongs to a study of low-dose radiotherapy and immunotherapy resistance in tumors. Overall study context: Fractions of 0.5 Gy went to Cohort 1 every 2 weeks, totaling 6.5 Gy. A daily 300 mg dose of oral aspirin was taken by patients for four cycles from cycle 1 day 1.

As for time point: before trial treatment. Donors were treated with nivolumab, ipilimumab, aspirin, and low-dose cyclophosphamide and radiotherapy. Trimming at V came to 0 bases and at J to 0 bases, leaving 10 bases not matched to a gene. The CDR3 extends over 18 amino acids. CDR1 KGHSH and CDR2 LQKENI come from the germline V gene. First-strand cDNA used TRAV- and TRBV-specific primers, covering alpha and beta chains. PCR amplification of the TCRs was performed with Phusion for 15 to 25 PCR cycles, and it relied on a constant-region primer together with a V-primer adapter. Each CDR3 protein is one row after TCRdb ran MiXCR on the reads. The table shows around 83,000 distinct CDR3 sequences, with 15% to 20% occurring only once.

The sequencing here drew on PBMCs, taken before treatment. This chain uses TRBV18 with TRBJ2-7, with 8 bases fitting TRBD1. This clonotype was obtained from a male donor with prostate cancer. The CDR3 region is CASSPPAGGVRSSYEQYF. CDR3 sequence (DNA): TGTGCCAGCTCACCACCGGCAGGGGGCGTTAGAAGCTCCTACGAGCAGTACTTC. Using reference TRBV18 and TRBJ2-7 for the parts outside the CDR3, the full variable domain is NAGVMQNPRHLVRRRGQEARLRCSPMKGHSHVYWYRQLPEEGLKFMVYLQKENIIDESGMPKERFSAEFPKEGPSILRIQQVVRGDSAAYFCASSPPAGGVRSSYEQYFGPGTRLTVT.